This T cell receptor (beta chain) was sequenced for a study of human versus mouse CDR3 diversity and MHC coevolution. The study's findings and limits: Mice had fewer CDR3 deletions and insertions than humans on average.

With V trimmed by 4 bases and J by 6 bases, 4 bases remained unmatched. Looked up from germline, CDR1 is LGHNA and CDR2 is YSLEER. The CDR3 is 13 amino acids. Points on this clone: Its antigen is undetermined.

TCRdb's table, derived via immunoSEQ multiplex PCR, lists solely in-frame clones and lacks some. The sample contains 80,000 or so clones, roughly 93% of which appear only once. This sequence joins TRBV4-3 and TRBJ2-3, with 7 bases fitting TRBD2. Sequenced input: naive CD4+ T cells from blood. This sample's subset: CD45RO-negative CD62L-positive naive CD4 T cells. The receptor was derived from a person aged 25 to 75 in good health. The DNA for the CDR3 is TGCGCCAGCAGCCCCACTAGCGCTGATACGCAGTATTTT. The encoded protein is CASSPTSADTQYF.